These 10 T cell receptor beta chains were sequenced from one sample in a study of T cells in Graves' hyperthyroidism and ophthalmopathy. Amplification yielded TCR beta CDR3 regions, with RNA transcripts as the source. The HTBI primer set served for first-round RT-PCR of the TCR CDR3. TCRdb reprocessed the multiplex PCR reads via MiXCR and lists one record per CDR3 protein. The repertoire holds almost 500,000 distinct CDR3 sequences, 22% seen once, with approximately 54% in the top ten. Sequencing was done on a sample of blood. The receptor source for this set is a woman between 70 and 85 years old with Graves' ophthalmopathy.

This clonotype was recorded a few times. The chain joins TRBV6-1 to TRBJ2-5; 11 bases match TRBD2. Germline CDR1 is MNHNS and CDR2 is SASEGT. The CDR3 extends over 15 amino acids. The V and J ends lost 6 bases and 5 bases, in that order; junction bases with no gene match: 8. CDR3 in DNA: TGTGCCAGCAGATTAGCGGGAGGGCCTCGCGAGACCCAGTACTTC. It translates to CASRLAGGPRETQYF.

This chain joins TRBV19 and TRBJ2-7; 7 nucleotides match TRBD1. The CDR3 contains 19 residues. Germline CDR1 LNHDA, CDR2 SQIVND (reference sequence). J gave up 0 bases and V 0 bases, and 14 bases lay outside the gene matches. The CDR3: CASSIDTGTVSASSYEQYF. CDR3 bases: TGTGCCAGTAGTATAGATACGGGGACAGTGTCCGCCAGCTCCTACGAGCAGTACTTC. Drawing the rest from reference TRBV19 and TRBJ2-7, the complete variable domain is DGGITQSPKYLFRKEGQNVTLSCEQNLNHDAMYWYRQDPGQGLRLIYYSQIVNDFQKGDIAEGYSVSREKKESFPLTVTSAQKNPTAFYLCASSIDTGTVSASSYEQYFGPGTRLTVT.

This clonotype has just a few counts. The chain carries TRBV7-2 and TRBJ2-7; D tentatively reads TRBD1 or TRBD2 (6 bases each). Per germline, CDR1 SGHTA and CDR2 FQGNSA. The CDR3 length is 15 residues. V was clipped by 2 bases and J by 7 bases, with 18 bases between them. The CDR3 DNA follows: TGTGCCAGCAGCTTACAGGGGACTGGGCCTGGAGAGCAGTACTTC. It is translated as CASSLQGTGPGEQYF.

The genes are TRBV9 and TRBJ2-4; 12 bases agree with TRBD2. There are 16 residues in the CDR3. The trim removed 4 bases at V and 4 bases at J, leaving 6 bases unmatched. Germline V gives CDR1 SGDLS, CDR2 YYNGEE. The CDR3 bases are TGTGCCAGCAGCCCGGGGCTAGCGGGAGGGAAAAACATTCAGTACTTC. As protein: CASSPGLAGGKNIQYF.

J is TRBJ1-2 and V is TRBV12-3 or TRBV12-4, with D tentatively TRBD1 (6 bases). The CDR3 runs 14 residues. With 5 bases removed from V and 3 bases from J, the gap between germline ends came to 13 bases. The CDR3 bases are TGTGCCAGCAGTAGGACCGGGGGGCACTATGGCTACACCTTC. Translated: CASSRTGGHYGYTF.

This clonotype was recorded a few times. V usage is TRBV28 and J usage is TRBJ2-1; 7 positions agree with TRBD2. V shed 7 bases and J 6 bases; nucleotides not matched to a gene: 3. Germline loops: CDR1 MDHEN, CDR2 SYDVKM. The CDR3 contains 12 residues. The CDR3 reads CASTSGFNEQFF. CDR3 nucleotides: TGTGCCAGCACTAGCGGATTCAATGAGCAGTTCTTC.

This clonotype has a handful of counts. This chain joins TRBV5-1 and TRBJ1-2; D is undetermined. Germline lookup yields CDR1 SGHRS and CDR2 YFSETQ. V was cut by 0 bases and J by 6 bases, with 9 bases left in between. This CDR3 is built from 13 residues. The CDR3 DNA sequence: TGCGCCAGCAGCTTGGGTAGGGATGATGGCTACACCTTC. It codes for CASSLGRDDGYTF.

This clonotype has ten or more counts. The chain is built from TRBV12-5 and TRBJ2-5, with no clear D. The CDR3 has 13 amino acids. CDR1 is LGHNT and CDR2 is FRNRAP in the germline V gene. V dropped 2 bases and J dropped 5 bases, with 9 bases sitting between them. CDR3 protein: CASGLPNEETQYF. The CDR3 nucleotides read TGTGCTAGTGGTTTGCCTAACGAGGAGACCCAGTACTTC.

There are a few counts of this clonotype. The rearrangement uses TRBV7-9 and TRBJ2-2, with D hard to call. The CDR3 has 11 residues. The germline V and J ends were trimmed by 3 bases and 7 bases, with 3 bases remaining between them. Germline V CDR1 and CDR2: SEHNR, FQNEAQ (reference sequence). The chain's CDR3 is CASSFNGELFF. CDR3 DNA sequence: TGTGCCAGCAGCTTTAACGGGGAGCTGTTTTTT.

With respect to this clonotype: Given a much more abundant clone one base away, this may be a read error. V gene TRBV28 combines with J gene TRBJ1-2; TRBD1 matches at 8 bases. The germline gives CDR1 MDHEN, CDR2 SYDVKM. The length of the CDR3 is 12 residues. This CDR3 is CASNPTGDGNTF. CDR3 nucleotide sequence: TGTGCCAGCAACCCGACAGGGGATGGCAACACCTTC.